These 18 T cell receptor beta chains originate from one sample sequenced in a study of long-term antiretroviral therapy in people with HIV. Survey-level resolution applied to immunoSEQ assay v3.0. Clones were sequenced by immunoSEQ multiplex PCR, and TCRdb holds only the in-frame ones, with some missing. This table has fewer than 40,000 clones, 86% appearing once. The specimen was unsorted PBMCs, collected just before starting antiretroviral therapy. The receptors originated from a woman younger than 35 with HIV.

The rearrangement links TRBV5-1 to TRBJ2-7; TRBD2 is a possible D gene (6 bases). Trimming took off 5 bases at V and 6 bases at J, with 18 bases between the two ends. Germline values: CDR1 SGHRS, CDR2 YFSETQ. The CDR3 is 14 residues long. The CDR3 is CASSFPTDGGEQYF. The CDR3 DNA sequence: TGCGCCAGCAGTTTCCCGACTGACGGGGGCGAGCAGTACTTC.

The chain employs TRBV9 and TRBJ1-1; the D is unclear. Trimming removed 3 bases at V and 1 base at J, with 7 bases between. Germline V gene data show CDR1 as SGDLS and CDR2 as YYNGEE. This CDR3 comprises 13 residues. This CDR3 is CASSAVRNTEAFF. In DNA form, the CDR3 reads TGTGCCAGCAGCGCCGTCAGGAACACTGAAGCTTTCTTT.

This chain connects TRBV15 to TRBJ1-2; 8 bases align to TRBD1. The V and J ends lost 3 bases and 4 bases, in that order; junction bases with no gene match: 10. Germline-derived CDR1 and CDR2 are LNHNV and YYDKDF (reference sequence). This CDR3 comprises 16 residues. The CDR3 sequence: CATSSDLTGVGYGYTF. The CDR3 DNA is TGTGCCACCAGCAGTGACCTGACAGGGGTTGGCTATGGCTACACCTTC. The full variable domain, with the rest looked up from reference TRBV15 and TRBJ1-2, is DAMVIQNPRYQVTQFGKPVTLSCSQTLNHNVMYWYQQKSSQAPKLLFHYYDKDFNNEADTPDNFQSRRPNTSFCFLDIRSPGLGDTAMYLCATSSDLTGVGYGYTFGSGTRLTVV.

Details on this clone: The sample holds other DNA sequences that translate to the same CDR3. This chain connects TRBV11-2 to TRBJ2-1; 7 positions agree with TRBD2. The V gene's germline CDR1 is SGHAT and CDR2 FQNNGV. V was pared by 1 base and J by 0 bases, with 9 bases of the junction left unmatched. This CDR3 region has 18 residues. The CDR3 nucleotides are TGTGCCAGCAGCTTAGCGGGAGGCCTCCCGAGCTCCTACAATGAGCAGTTCTTC. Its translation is CASSLAGGLPSSYNEQFF. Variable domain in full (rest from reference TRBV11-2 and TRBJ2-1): EAGVAQSPRYKIIEKRQSVAFWCNPISGHATLYWYQQILGQGPKLLIQFQNNGVVDDSQLPKDRFSAERLKGVDSTLKIQPAKLEDSAVYLCASSLAGGLPSSYNEQFFGPGTRLTVL.

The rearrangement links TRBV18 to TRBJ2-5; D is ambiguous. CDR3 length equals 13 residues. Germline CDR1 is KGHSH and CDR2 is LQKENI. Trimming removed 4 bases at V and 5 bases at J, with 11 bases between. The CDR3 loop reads CASSHDITETQYF. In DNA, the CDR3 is TGTGCCAGCTCACACGACATAACGGAGACCCAGTACTTC.

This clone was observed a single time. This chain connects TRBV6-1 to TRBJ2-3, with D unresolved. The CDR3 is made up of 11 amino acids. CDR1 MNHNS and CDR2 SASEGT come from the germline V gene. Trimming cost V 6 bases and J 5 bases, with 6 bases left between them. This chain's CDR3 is CASSPRDTQYF. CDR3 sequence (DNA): TGTGCCAGCAGCCCAAGAGATACGCAGTATTTT.

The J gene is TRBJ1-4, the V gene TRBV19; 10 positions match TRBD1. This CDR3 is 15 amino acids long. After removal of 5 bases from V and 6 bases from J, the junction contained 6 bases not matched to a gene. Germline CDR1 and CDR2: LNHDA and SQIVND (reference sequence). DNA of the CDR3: TGTGCCAGTAGTCCTCCGGGACAGGGGTATGAAAAACTGTTTTTT. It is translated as CASSPPGQGYEKLFF.

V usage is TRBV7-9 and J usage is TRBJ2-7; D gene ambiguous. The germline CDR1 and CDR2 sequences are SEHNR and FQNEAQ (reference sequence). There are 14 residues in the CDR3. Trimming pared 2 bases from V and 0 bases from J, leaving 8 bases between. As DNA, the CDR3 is TGTGCCAGCAGCTTAACGTATTCCTCCTACGAGCAGTACTTC. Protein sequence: CASSLTYSSYEQYF.

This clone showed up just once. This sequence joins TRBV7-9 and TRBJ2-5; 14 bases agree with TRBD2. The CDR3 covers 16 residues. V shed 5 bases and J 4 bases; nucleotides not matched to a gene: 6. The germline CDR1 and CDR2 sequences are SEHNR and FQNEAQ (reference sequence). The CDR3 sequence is CASSPRLAGGRETQYF. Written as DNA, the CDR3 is TGTGCCAGCAGCCCTCGACTAGCGGGAGGGCGAGAGACCCAGTACTTC.

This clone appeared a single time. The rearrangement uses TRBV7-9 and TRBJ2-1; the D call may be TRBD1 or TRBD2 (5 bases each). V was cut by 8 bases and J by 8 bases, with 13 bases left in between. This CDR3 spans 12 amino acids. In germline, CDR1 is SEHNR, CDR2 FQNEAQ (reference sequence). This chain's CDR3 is CASPGGVHEQFF. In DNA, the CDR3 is TGTGCCAGCCCTGGGGGAGTACATGAGCAGTTCTTC.

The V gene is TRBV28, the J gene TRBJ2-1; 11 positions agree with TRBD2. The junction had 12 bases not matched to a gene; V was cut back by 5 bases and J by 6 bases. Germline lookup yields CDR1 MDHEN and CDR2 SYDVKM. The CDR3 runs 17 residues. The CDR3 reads CASSAGLAGARFNEQFF. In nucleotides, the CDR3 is TGTGCCAGCAGTGCCGGACTAGCGGGCGCCCGGTTCAATGAGCAGTTCTTC.

The CDR3 here is CASSPDRGYNEQFF. The CDR3 coding sequence is TGTGCCAGCAGTCCAGACAGGGGATACAATGAGCAGTTCTTC. The genes are TRBV6-6 and TRBJ2-1, with 8 nucleotides matching TRBD1. V was clipped by 5 bases and J by 4 bases; unmatched bases: 4. Germline V gene sequence: CDR1 MNHNY, CDR2 SVGAGI (reference sequence). This CDR3 has 14 amino acids.

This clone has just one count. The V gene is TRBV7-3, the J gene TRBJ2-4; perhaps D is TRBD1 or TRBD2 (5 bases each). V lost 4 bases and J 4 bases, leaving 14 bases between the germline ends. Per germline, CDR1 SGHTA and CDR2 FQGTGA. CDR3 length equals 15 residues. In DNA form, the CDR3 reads TGTGCCAGCAGCTCGGGACCCTCGGCGAAAAACATTCAGTACTTC. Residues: CASSSGPSAKNIQYF. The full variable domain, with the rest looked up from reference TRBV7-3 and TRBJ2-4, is GAGVSQTPSNKVTEKGKYVELRCDPISGHTALYWYRQSLGQGPEFLIYFQGTGAADDSGLPNDRFFAVRPEGSVSTLKIQRTERGDSAVYLCASSSGPSAKNIQYFGAGTRLSVL.

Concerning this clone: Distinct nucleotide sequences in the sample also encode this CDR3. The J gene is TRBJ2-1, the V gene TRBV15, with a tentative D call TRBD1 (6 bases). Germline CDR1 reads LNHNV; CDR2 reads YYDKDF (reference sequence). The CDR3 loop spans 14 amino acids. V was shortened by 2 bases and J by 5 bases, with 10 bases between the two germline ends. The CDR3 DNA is TGTGCCACCAGCAGACCCGGACAGAACAATGAGCAGTTCTTC. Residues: CATSRPGQNNEQFF.

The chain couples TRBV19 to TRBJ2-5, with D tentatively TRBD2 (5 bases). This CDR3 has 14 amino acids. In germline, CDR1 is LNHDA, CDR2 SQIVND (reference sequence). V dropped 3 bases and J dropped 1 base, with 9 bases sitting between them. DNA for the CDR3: TGTGCCAGTAGTATTACCGGGATCCAAGAGACCCAGTACTTC. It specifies CASSITGIQETQYF.

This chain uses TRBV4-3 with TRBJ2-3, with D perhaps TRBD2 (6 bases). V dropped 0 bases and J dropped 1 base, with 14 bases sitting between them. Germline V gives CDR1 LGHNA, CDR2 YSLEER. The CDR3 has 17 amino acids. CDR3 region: CASSQDWPSVRTDTQYF. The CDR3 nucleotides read TGCGCCAGCAGCCAAGATTGGCCTAGCGTTCGCACAGATACGCAGTATTTT.

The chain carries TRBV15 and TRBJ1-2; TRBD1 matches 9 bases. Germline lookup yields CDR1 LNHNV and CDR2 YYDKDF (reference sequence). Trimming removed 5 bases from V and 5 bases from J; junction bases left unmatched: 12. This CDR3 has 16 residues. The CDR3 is CATSSPDRGFGYGYTF. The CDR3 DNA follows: TGTGCCACCAGCTCCCCGGACAGGGGATTTGGATATGGCTACACCTTC.

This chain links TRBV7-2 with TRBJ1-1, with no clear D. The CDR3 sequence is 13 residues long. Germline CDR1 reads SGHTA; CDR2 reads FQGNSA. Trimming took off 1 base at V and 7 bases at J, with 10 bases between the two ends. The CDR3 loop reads CASSLGLGIEAFF. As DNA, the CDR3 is TGTGCCAGCAGCTTAGGTCTTGGGATTGAAGCTTTCTTT.